One sample yielded the 18 T cell receptor beta chains listed below, sequenced in a study of blood T cell repertoires in COVID-19. Here immunoSEQ multiplex PCR was the method, and the copy in TCRdb shows in-frame clones only, minus some. The sample has more than 65,000 clones; more than 70% are singletons. The sequenced sample consisted of peripheral blood. The receptors stem from a woman aged 60-70 years with acute or convalescent COVID-19.

The chain uses TRBV28 and TRBJ1-1; D is possibly TRBD1 (5 bases). Germline V gene lookup returns CDR1 MDHEN and CDR2 SYDVKM. V was clipped by 10 bases and J by 0 bases, with 12 bases between them. There are 13 residues in the CDR3. CDR3 sequence: CATMGLLNTEAFF. CDR3 nucleotides: TGTGCCACCATGGGGCTATTGAACACTGAAGCTTTCTTT.

The chain recombines TRBV4-1 with TRBJ1-1, with D unclear. Germline-derived CDR1 and CDR2 are MGHRA and YSYEKL. V was cut by 1 base and J by 1 base, with 13 bases left in between. This CDR3 spans 16 amino acids. The CDR3 DNA reads TGCGCCAGCAGCCAAGTTGGCCCTGCCTGGAACACTGAAGCTTTCTTT. Its protein product is CASSQVGPAWNTEAFF.

The count of this clone is one. CDR3 DNA sequence: TGTGCCAGCAGTGGCAGGGGTTCTAAGGTCGGTGCCTACAATGAGCAGTTCTTC. It codes for CASSGRGSKVGAYNEQFF. The J gene is TRBJ2-1, the V gene TRBV6-1; perhaps TRBD1 as D (6 bases). V was shortened by 4 bases and J by 2 bases, with 21 bases between the two germline ends. Germline V gene data show CDR1 as MNHNS and CDR2 as SASEGT. The CDR3 runs 18 residues.

V and J are TRBV21-1 and TRBJ2-1; the DNA was not used to check the table's D call, TRBD2. TRBV21-1 constitutes a pseudogene. The CDR3 loop spans 18 amino acids. CDR3 in DNA: TGTGCCAGCAGCAAACCCTGGTATATGGGGCGGGGGGTCAATGAGCAGTTCTTC. The encoded protein is CASSKPWYMGRGVNEQFF.

This chain uses TRBV4-2 with TRBJ1-1; D is undetermined. Trimming stripped 4 bases from V and 2 bases from J, with 11 bases between. The germline V gene encodes CDR1 LGHNA and CDR2 YNFKEQ. The length of the CDR3 is 14 residues. The CDR3 DNA is TGTGCCAGCAGCCCCGTTACAGCTAACACTGAAGCTTTCTTT. Amino acid sequence: CASSPVTANTEAFF.

The V call is TRBV29-1, the J call TRBJ1-2; no reliable D call. This CDR3 comprises 10 residues. Germline V lookup: CDR1 SQVTM, CDR2 ANQGSEA. V was trimmed by 4 bases and J by 8 bases, leaving 8 bases between them. The CDR3 DNA reads as TGCAGCGTTGCGGAGGAAGGCTACACCTTC. It codes for CSVAEEGYTF.

The genes are TRBV27 and TRBJ1-1, with no clear D. V was shortened by 5 bases and J by 4 bases, with 8 bases between the two germline ends. Per the germline V gene, CDR1 is MNHEY and CDR2 is SMNVEV (reference sequence). The CDR3 has 12 residues. DNA of the CDR3: TGTGCCAGCAGTGATTATAGCACTGAAGCTTTCTTT. Protein product: CASSDYSTEAFF.

The table lists this clone with a few counts. V is TRBV5-6 and J is TRBJ2-1, with 9 nucleotides matching TRBD1. V shed 4 bases and J 10 bases; nucleotides not matched to a gene: 18. The CDR3 spans 17 residues. Germline V gene data show CDR1 as SGHDT and CDR2 as YYEEEE. As DNA, the CDR3 is TGTGCCAGCAGCCCTGACCCGGGACAGGGTCGGGCGTTCGAGCAGTTCTTC. It specifies CASSPDPGQGRAFEQFF.

V and J are TRBV9 and TRBJ2-3; TRBD2 matches at 12 bases. V lost 4 bases, J lost 1 base, and 4 bases stayed unmatched. Germline V gene sequence: CDR1 SGDLS, CDR2 YYNGEE. This CDR3 region has 16 residues. CDR3 DNA: TGTGCCAGCAGCCCCAGACTAGCGGGGGGCACAGATACGCAGTATTTT. It yields the protein CASSPRLAGGTDTQYF.

This clone was detected a few times. The chain couples TRBV18 to TRBJ2-2; maybe TRBD2 (6 bases). V was clipped by 6 bases and J by 2 bases, with 19 bases between them. Germline V lookup: CDR1 KGHSH, CDR2 LQKENI. The CDR3 is 17 amino acids. The DNA of the CDR3 is TGTGCCAGCTCTATGTCCATGGAGGGGATAAACACCGGGGAGCTGTTTTTT. Translated, it gives CASSMSMEGINTGELFF.

The CDR3 here is CSASRQDSNQPQHF. CDR3 coding DNA: TGCAGTGCTAGTAGACAGGATAGCAATCAGCCCCAGCATTTT. The rearrangement links TRBV20-1 to TRBJ1-5, with D possibly TRBD1 on 6 matching bases. CDR1 and CDR2 from the germline V gene are DFQATT and SNEGSKA (reference sequence). With 3 bases removed from V and 0 bases from J, the gap between germline ends came to 9 bases. This CDR3 region has 14 residues.

The chain has TRBV5-1 and TRBJ2-2; TRBD2 is a possible D gene (6 bases). This CDR3 has 16 residues. Germline CDR1 SGHRS, CDR2 YFSETQ. V shed 4 bases and J shed 0 bases, with 13 bases lying between them. The CDR3 sequence is CASSPGVGANTGELFF. The CDR3 coding sequence is TGCGCCAGCAGCCCGGGGGTCGGGGCGAACACCGGGGAGCTGTTTTTT.

This clone occurred a few times. The rearrangement joins TRBV5-8 to TRBJ2-5; possibly TRBD2 for D (6 bases). The CDR3 runs 16 residues. Germline V gene sequence: CDR1 SGHTS, CDR2 YDEGEE. V was cut by 3 bases and J by 2 bases, with 17 bases left in between. This CDR3 reads CASSWGLSKKQETQYF. CDR3 bases: TGTGCCAGCAGCTGGGGACTTTCGAAAAAGCAAGAGACCCAGTACTTC.

The chain links TRBV5-1 to TRBJ1-1; tentative D call: TRBD1 (5 bases). The CDR3 consists of 14 residues. Trimming cost V 0 bases and J 7 bases, with 13 bases left between them. CDR1 and CDR2 from the germline V gene are SGHRS and YFSETQ. The CDR3 spells CASSLGRGMGEAFF. In DNA form, the CDR3 reads TGCGCCAGCAGCTTGGGGAGGGGTATGGGTGAAGCTTTCTTT. The full variable domain, completed using reference TRBV5-1 and TRBJ1-1, is KAGVTQTPRYLIKTRGQQVTLSCSPISGHRSVSWYQQTPGQGLQFLFEYFSETQRNKGNFPGRFSGRQFSNSRSEMNVSTLELGDSALYLCASSLGRGMGEAFFGQGTRLTVV.

The chain employs TRBV7-3 and TRBJ1-1, with D possibly being TRBD1 (6 bases). Deletions cut 4 bases from V and 7 bases from J, with 13 bases between. CDR1 SGHTA and CDR2 FQGTGA come from the germline V gene. The CDR3 is made up of 13 amino acids. The CDR3 sequence is CASSSAGAGEAFF. The CDR3, as DNA: TGTGCCAGCAGCTCCGCAGGGGCCGGTGAAGCTTTCTTT.

The chain links TRBV28 to TRBJ1-2, with D possibly matching TRBD1 (6 bases). Germline lookup yields CDR1 MDHEN and CDR2 SYDVKM. V was shortened by 5 bases and J by 0 bases, with 22 bases between the two germline ends. This CDR3 comprises 18 residues. In DNA, the CDR3 is TGTGCCAGCAGTCCTATGGGGGCGTTCAGGGACCCTAACTATGGCTACACCTTC. Translation: CASSPMGAFRDPNYGYTF.

The chain employs TRBV3-1 (or the pseudogene TRBV3-2) and TRBJ2-3; possibly TRBD1 for D (6 bases). The CDR3 contains 13 residues. Germline V gene data show CDR1 as LGHDT and CDR2 as YNNKEL (reference sequence). With 3 bases removed from V and 4 bases from J, the gap between germline ends came to 8 bases. The CDR3 DNA follows: TGTGCCAGCAGCCATGAGGGGGCAGATACGCAGTATTTT. The encoded protein is CASSHEGADTQYF.

The rearrangement joins TRBV12-3 or TRBV12-4 to TRBJ1-1; D is unresolved. The germline V and J ends were trimmed by 6 bases and 5 bases, with 10 bases remaining between them. This CDR3 is 12 amino acids long. The CDR3 nucleotides read TGTGCCAGCAGCCCACTGAGAACTGAAGCTTTCTTT. Translated: CASSPLRTEAFF.